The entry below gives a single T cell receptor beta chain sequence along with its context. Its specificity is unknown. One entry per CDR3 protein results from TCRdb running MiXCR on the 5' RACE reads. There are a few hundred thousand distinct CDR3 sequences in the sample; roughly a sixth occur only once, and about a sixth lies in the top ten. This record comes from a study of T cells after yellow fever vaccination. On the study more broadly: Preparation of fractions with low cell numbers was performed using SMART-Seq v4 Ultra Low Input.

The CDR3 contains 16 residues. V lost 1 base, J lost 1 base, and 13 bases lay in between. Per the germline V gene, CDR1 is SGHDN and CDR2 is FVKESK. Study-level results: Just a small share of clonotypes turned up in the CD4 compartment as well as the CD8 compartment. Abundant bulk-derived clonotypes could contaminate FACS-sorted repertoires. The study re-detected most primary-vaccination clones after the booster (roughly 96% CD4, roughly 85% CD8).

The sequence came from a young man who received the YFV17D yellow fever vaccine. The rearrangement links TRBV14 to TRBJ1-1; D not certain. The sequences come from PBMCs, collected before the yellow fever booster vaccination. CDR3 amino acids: CASSQGLQATNTEAFF. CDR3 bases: TGTGCCAGCAGCCAAGGCCTGCAGGCGACGAACACTGAAGCTTTCTTT. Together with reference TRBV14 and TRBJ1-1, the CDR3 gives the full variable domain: EAGVTQFPSHSVIEKGQTVTLRCDPISGHDNLYWYRRVMGKEIKFLLHFVKESKQDESGMPNNRFLAERTGGTYSTLKVQPAELEDSGVYFCASSQGLQATNTEAFFGQGTRLTVV.